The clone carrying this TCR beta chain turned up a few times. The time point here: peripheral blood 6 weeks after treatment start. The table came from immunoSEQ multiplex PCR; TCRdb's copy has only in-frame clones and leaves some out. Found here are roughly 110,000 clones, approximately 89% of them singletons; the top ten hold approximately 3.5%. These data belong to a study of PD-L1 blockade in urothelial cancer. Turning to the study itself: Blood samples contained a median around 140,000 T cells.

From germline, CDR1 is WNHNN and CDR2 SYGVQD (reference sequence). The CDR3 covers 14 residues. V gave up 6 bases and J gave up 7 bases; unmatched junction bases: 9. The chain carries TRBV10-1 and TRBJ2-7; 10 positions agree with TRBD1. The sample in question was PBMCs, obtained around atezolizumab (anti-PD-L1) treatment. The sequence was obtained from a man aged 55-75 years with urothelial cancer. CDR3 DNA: TGCGCCAGCAGAGCCCTCGGGACAGGGGATGAGCAGTACTTC. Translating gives CASRALGTGDEQYF.